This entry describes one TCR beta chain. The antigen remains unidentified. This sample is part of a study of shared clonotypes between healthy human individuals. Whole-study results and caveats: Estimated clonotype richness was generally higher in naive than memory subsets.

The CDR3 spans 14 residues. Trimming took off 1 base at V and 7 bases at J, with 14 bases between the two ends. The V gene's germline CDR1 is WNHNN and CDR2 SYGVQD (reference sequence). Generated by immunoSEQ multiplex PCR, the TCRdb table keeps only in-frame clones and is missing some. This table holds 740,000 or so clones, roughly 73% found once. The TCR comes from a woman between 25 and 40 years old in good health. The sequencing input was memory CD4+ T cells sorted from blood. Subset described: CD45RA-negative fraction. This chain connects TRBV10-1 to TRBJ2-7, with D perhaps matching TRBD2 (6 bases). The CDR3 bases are TGCGCCAGCAGTGAGTATGGAGGGAATGCAGAGCAGTACTTC. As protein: CASSEYGGNAEQYF.